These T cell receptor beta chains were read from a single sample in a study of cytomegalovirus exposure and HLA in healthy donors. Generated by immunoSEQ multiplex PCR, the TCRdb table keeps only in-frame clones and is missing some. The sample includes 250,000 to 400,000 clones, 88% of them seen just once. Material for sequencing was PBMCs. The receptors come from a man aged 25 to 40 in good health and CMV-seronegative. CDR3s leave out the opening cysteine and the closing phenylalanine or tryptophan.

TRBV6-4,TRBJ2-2,ASSSTVGTANTGELF
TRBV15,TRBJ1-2,ATSRGTGDGYT
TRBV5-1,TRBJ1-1,ASSLDQRGTEAF
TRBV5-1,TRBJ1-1,ASSFEPLNTEAF
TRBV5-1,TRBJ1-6,ASSLDQGGNSPLH
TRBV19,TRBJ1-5,ASSIGAGAGGNQPQH
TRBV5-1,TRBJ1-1,ASSITGENTEAF
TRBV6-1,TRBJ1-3,ASSGLQGAVGNTIY
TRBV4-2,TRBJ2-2,ASSRPHGGGLNTGELF
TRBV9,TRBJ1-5,ASSVAPDQPQH
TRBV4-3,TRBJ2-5,ASSREGDRETQY
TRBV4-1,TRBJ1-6,ASSQGSLVLSPLH
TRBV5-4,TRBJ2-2,ASSLNAGSGELF
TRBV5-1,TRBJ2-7,ASSPGQGLAYEQY
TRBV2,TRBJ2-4,ASSESGGSKNIQY
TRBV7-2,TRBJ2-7,ASSSTLGTGYGEQY
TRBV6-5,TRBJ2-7,ATRPPGIPYEQY
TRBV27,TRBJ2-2,ASSHSGTGVTGELF
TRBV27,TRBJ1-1,ASTRAGGPAEAF
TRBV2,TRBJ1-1,ASSPRELAEAF
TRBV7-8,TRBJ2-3,ASSVRRVGQGASDTQY
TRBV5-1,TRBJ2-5,ASSPGTGGPYQETQY
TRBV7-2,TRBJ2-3,ASSSRRDYTDTQY
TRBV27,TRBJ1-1,ASSITGFTEAF
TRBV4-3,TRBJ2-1,ASSQVWDTHYNEQF
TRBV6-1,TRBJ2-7,ASSVGQGAHEQY
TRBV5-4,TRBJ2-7,ASSLDRGAYEQY
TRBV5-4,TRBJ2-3,ASSSGGQQDTQY
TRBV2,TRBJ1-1,ASSVRGRGTEAF
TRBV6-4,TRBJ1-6,ASSEQWEGNSPLH
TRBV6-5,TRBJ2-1,ASRTDRANEQF
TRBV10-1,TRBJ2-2,ATAGGQNTGELF
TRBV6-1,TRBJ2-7,ASRRTGAYEQY
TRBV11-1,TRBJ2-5,ASSVTSGGETQY
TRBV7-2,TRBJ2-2,ASSLRAVNTGELF
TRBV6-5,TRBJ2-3,ASSYSGAAHADTQY
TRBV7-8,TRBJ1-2,ASTRRGHGDYGYT
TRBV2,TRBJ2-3,ASHRQGISTDTQY
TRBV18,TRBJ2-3,ASSPPAGSDTQY
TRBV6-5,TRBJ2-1,ASSGTNRVDEQF
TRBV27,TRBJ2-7,ASSFAGTGVQY
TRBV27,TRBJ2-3,ASRQQGRDTQY
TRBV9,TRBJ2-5,ASTPGLAGGPWETQY
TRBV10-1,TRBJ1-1,ASRPGHGNTEAF